This passage covers 28 T cell receptor beta chains from one sample sequenced in a study of cytomegalovirus exposure and HLA in healthy donors. The protocol was immunoSEQ multiplex PCR, while the TCRdb copy is restricted to in-frame clones and leaves out a portion. The sample shows some 130,000 clones, about nine tenths of them seen only once. Sequenced sample: PBMCs. These receptors were obtained from a young man in good health and CMV-seronegative.

V gene TRBV21-1 combines with J gene TRBJ2-7; the table's D call TRBD1 went unverified against the DNA. TRBV21-1 corresponds to a pseudogene. The CDR3 runs 12 residues. In nucleotides, the CDR3 is TGTGCCGGGGGACAGGGCTTTTACGAGCAGTACTTC. Amino acid sequence: CAGGQGFYEQYF.

The CDR3 loop is CASMAGTSTDTQYF. CDR3 bases: TGTGCCAGCATGGCGGGAACTAGCACAGATACGCAGTATTTT. The chain employs TRBV9 and TRBJ2-3; D might be TRBD2 (6 bases). The CDR3 is made up of 14 amino acids. Trimming shortened V by 6 bases and J by 0 bases, and 11 bases separated the two germline ends. Germline values: CDR1 SGDLS, CDR2 YYNGEE.

This clone was seen once. V gene TRBV18 combines with J gene TRBJ1-1; no clear D gene. Germline V gene lookup returns CDR1 KGHSH and CDR2 LQKENI. The length of the CDR3 is 14 residues. The V gene lost 3 bases and the J gene lost 2 bases, with 10 bases spanning the gap. CDR3 residues: CASSPFTGNTEAFF. The CDR3 DNA follows: TGTGCCAGCTCACCCTTTACGGGTAACACTGAAGCTTTCTTT.

This chain joins TRBV6-5 and TRBJ2-7, with 10 nucleotides matching TRBD2. The germline gives CDR1 MNHEY, CDR2 SVGAGI. V gave up 0 bases and J gave up 6 bases; unmatched junction bases: 8. This CDR3 has 16 residues. The CDR3 sequence: CASSYSYLAGEGEQYF. CDR3 coding DNA: TGTGCCAGCAGTTACTCGTATCTAGCGGGAGAAGGCGAGCAGTACTTC.

The gene calls are TRBV5-6 and TRBJ2-7; 14 bases line up with TRBD2. CDR3 length: 15 residues. The V gene end was trimmed by 3 bases and the J gene end by 4 bases; junction bases not matched to a gene: 3. The germline CDR1 and CDR2 sequences are SGHDT and YYEEEE. CDR3 sequence (DNA): TGTGCCAGCAGCTACGGACTAGCGGGAGGTTACGAGCAGTACTTC. It translates to CASSYGLAGGYEQYF.

The chain uses TRBV11-1 and TRBJ1-2; D not certain. Germline assignment: CDR1 SGHAT and CDR2 FQDESV (reference sequence). The V gene lost 5 bases and the J gene lost 2 bases, with 9 bases spanning the gap. CDR3 size: 13 residues. The CDR3 DNA reads as TGTGCCAGCAGCCAGGACTGGAACTATGGCTACACCTTC. This sequence encodes CASSQDWNYGYTF. Variable domain in full (rest from reference TRBV11-1 and TRBJ1-2): EAEVAQSPRYKITEKSQAVAFWCDPISGHATLYWYRQILGQGPELLVQFQDESVVDDSQLPKDRFSAERLKGVDSTLKIQPAELGDSAMYLCASSQDWNYGYTFGSGTRLTVV.

DNA for the CDR3: TGCAGCGTTGCGCAGGGATACACAGATACGCAGTATTTT. Residues: CSVAQGYTDTQYF. The gene calls are TRBV29-1 and TRBJ2-3, with a weak D call TRBD1 (5 bases). The CDR3 length is 13 residues. Trimming removed 4 bases from V and 2 bases from J, with 10 bases in between. Germline V CDR1 and CDR2: SQVTM, ANQGSEA.

This rearrangement joins TRBV18 to TRBJ1-1; D is undetermined. This CDR3 spans 15 amino acids. CDR1 is KGHSH and CDR2 is LQKENI in the germline V gene. The germline V and J ends were trimmed by 0 bases and 1 base, with 9 bases remaining between them. The CDR3 coding sequence is TGTGCCAGCTCACCACCGGGCAGAAAGAACACTGAAGCTTTCTTT. Amino acids: CASSPPGRKNTEAFF.

The chain combines TRBV7-2 with TRBJ2-3; possible D gene TRBD1, 6 bases. Trimming removed 5 bases at V and 2 bases at J, with 11 bases between. The CDR3 is 14 amino acids. Germline CDR1 and CDR2: SGHTA and FQGNSA. The CDR3 loop reads CASSQDRITDTQYF. Written as DNA, the CDR3 is TGTGCCAGCAGCCAGGACAGAATCACAGATACGCAGTATTTT.

The chain links TRBV14 to TRBJ2-1; D may be TRBD2 (7 bases). The CDR3 contains 15 residues. Trimming cost V 2 bases and J 4 bases, with 12 bases left between them. Germline V gene sequence: CDR1 SGHDN, CDR2 FVKESK. The CDR3 is CASSQLGGDYNEQFF. DNA of the CDR3: TGTGCCAGCAGCCAACTAGGGGGGGATTACAATGAGCAGTTCTTC.

V is TRBV19 and J is TRBJ2-1, with a possible D match to TRBD1 (6 bases). V was clipped by 6 bases and J by 0 bases, with 12 bases between them. The CDR3 consists of 15 residues. From germline, CDR1 is LNHDA and CDR2 SQIVND (reference sequence). The CDR3 sequence: CASSPDRSSYNEQFF. The DNA for the CDR3 is TGTGCCAGTAGCCCGGACAGAAGCTCCTACAATGAGCAGTTCTTC.

The chain couples TRBV7-8 to TRBJ2-3, with 7 bases lining up with TRBD1. V lost 5 bases, J lost 2 bases, and 7 bases stayed unmatched. Germline lookup yields CDR1 SGHVS and CDR2 FQNEAQ. The CDR3 spans 15 residues. The DNA for the CDR3 is TGTGCCAGCAGCAAGGGACAGCCCTACACAGATACGCAGTATTTT. Translated: CASSKGQPYTDTQYF.

The V call is TRBV6-1, the J call TRBJ1-3; D call uncertain. V was clipped by 10 bases and J by 2 bases, with 15 bases between them. The CDR3 consists of 14 residues. CDR1 MNHNS and CDR2 SASEGT come from the germline V gene. This CDR3 is CATEALIAGNTIYF. The DNA for the CDR3 is TGTGCCACCGAGGCTCTCATCGCTGGAAACACCATATATTTT.

The rearrangement joins TRBV18 to TRBJ2-5, with a tentative D call TRBD1 (5 bases). V lost 2 bases, J lost 2 bases, and 12 bases lay in between. CDR3 size: 15 residues. Germline CDR1 KGHSH, CDR2 LQKENI. CDR3 bases: TGTGCCAGCTCACCAACGACAGTAGCACAAGAGACCCAGTACTTC. Its protein is CASSPTTVAQETQYF. Drawing the rest from reference TRBV18 and TRBJ2-5, the complete variable domain is NAGVMQNPRHLVRRRGQEARLRCSPMKGHSHVYWYRQLPEEGLKFMVYLQKENIIDESGMPKERFSAEFPKEGPSILRIQQVVRGDSAAYFCASSPTTVAQETQYFGPGTRLLVL.

The rearrangement links TRBV2 to TRBJ1-2, with 9 bases that match TRBD1. Trimming removed 6 bases from V and 8 bases from J; junction bases left unmatched: 10. The germline V gene has CDR1 SNHLY and CDR2 FYNNEI. The CDR3 has 14 residues. The CDR3 coding sequence is TGTGCCAGCAGGGAGGGACAGGGATTGCTCGGCTACACCTTC. Protein: CASREGQGLLGYTF.

This clone was seen a handful of times. This chain uses TRBV29-1 with TRBJ2-5, with TRBD1 identical over 7 bases. J lost 4 bases, V lost 6 bases, and 5 bases had no gene match. CDR3 length equals 12 residues. The germline V gene encodes CDR1 SQVTM and CDR2 ANQGSEA. In DNA form, the CDR3 reads TGCAGCGTGCAGGGGGTTGGAGAGACCCAGTACTTC. Protein sequence: CSVQGVGETQYF.

The genes are TRBV28 and TRBJ2-7, with a tentative D call TRBD2 (6 bases). CDR1 MDHEN and CDR2 SYDVKM come from the germline V gene. The V gene lost 5 bases and the J gene lost 3 bases, with 11 bases spanning the gap. CDR3 length equals 13 residues. CDR3 in amino acids: CASSRGDLYEQYF. As DNA, the CDR3 is TGTGCCAGCAGTCGCGGGGACCTCTACGAGCAGTACTTC.

This clone appeared once. The genes are TRBV4-2 and TRBJ2-1; 7 nucleotides align to TRBD1. Germline CDR1 reads LGHNA; CDR2 reads YNFKEQ. V lost 0 bases to trimming and J lost 5 bases; unmatched junction nucleotides: 10. This CDR3 is 17 amino acids long. The CDR3 DNA is TGTGCCAGCAGCCAAGATGTGAGGTCACAGGGGCACAATGAGCAGTTCTTC. Amino acids: CASSQDVRSQGHNEQFF.

This chain links TRBV19 with TRBJ1-4; maybe TRBD1 (5 bases). Germline V lookup: CDR1 LNHDA, CDR2 SQIVND (reference sequence). Trimming cost V 10 bases and J 8 bases, with 11 bases left between them. This CDR3 contains 11 residues. The CDR3 spells CATQRGEKLFF. In DNA form, the CDR3 reads TGTGCCACCCAAAGGGGAGAAAAACTGTTTTTT.

V is TRBV10-3 and J is TRBJ2-7; a weak D match, TRBD2 (5 bases). Germline lookup yields CDR1 ENHRY and CDR2 SYGVKD. The CDR3 covers 13 residues. Trimming pared 4 bases from V and 2 bases from J, leaving 9 bases between. The CDR3 region is CAISAGNTYEQYF. The DNA of the CDR3 is TGTGCCATCAGTGCCGGGAATACCTACGAGCAGTACTTC.

CDR3 protein: CASSPWASGPNEQFF. The CDR3 DNA follows: TGTGCCAGCAGCCCCTGGGCTAGCGGACCTAATGAGCAGTTCTTC. The rearrangement links TRBV2 to TRBJ2-1; 7 bases align to TRBD2. V gave up 6 bases and J gave up 7 bases; unmatched junction bases: 12. The CDR3 is made up of 15 amino acids. Per germline, CDR1 SNHLY and CDR2 FYNNEI.

V and J are TRBV5-4 and TRBJ1-1; possibly TRBD1 for D (6 bases). This CDR3 region has 15 residues. V was shortened by 3 bases and J by 1 base, with 13 bases between the two germline ends. Germline assignment: CDR1 SGHNT and CDR2 YYREEE (reference sequence). The CDR3 nucleotides read TGTGCCAGCAGCTCAGCAGGGGAACCGAACACTGAAGCTTTCTTT. Protein: CASSSAGEPNTEAFF.

This clone showed up just once. The chain has TRBV19 and TRBJ2-5; the match to TRBD2 covers 9 bases. CDR3 length equals 14 residues. Germline V gene lookup returns CDR1 LNHDA and CDR2 SQIVND (reference sequence). V shed 3 bases, J shed 5 bases, and the junction held 4 bases outside the gene matches. The CDR3 here is CASSIAGGLETQYF. The DNA for the CDR3 is TGTGCCAGTAGTATCGCGGGGGGGCTGGAGACCCAGTACTTC.

The gene calls are TRBV20-1 and TRBJ1-2, with D tentatively TRBD1 (5 bases). Trimming took off 3 bases at V and 7 bases at J, with 9 bases between the two ends. Germline V CDR1 and CDR2: DFQATT, SNEGSKA (reference sequence). CDR3 length: 11 amino acids. The chain's CDR3 is CSARGRVGYTF. The CDR3 DNA reads TGCAGTGCTAGGGGCAGGGTTGGCTACACCTTC.

The rearrangement joins TRBV4-1 to TRBJ2-3; TRBD1 aligns across 9 bases. Unmatched junction bases numbered 2, after V lost 2 bases and J lost 2 bases. CDR1 is MGHRA and CDR2 is YSYEKL in the germline V gene. This CDR3 is built from 15 residues. The CDR3 loop reads CASSQRQGVTDTQYF. In nucleotides, the CDR3 is TGCGCCAGCAGCCAAAGACAGGGGGTCACAGATACGCAGTATTTT.

This chain uses TRBV18 with TRBJ2-7, with TRBD2 matching over 11 bases. The J segment lost 4 bases and the V segment lost 4 bases, leaving 3 bases of the junction unmatched. The CDR3 is made up of 14 amino acids. CDR1 is KGHSH and CDR2 is LQKENI in the germline V gene. CDR3 nucleotide sequence: TGTGCCAGCTCACAAGGGACTAGCGGATACGAGCAGTACTTC. Translating gives CASSQGTSGYEQYF.

The chain couples TRBV5-1 to TRBJ2-1, with D possibly being TRBD1 (5 bases). The CDR3 consists of 13 residues. Per germline, CDR1 SGHRS and CDR2 YFSETQ. With 5 bases removed from V and 5 bases from J, the gap between germline ends came to 11 bases. The CDR3 region has the DNA TGCGCCAGCAGGACAGTGATTGACAATGAGCAGTTCTTC. It is translated as CASRTVIDNEQFF.

The chain links TRBV28 to TRBJ1-5; D is perhaps TRBD1 (5 bases). The CDR3 is 15 amino acids. Trimming cost V 5 bases and J 4 bases, with 15 bases left between them. Germline values: CDR1 MDHEN, CDR2 SYDVKM. The CDR3 nucleotides are TGTGCCAGCAGTGTTGTTAGGACACAGAATCAGCCCCAGCATTTT. Protein sequence: CASSVVRTQNQPQHF.